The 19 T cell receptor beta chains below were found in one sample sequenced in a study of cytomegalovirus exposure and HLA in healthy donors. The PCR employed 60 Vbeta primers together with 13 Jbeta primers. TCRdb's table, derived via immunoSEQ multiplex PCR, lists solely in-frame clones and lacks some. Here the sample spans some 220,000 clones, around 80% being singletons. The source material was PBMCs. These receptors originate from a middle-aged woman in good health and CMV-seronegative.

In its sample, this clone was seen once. This CDR3 reads CASSPLRGTGELFF. As DNA, the CDR3 is TGTGCCAGCAGCCCCCTGAGGGGGACCGGGGAGCTGTTTTTT. The V call is TRBV6-6, the J call TRBJ2-2, with D perhaps matching TRBD1 (6 bases). Germline V lookup: CDR1 MNHNY, CDR2 SVGAGI (reference sequence). This CDR3 is built from 14 residues. V dropped 6 bases and J dropped 5 bases, with 13 bases sitting between them.

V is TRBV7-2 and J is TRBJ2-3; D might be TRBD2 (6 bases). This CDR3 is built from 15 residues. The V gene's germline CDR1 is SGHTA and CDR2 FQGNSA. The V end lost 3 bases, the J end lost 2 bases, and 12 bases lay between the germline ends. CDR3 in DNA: TGTGCCAGCAGCTTTATGCGGGGCGTCACAGATACGCAGTATTTT. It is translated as CASSFMRGVTDTQYF.

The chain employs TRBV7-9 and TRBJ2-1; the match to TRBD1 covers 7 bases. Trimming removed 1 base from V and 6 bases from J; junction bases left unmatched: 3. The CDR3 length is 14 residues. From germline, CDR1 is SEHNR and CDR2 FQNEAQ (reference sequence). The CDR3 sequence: CASSLVKGANEQFF. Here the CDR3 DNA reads TGTGCCAGCAGCTTAGTCAAGGGGGCCAATGAGCAGTTCTTC.

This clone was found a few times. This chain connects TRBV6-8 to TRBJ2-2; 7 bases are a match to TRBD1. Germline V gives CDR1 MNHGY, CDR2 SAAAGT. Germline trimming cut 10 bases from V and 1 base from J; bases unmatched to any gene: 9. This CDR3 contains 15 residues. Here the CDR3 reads CATLSTGMNTGELFF. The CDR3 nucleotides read TGTGCCACGCTGTCGACAGGGATGAACACCGGGGAGCTGTTTTTT.

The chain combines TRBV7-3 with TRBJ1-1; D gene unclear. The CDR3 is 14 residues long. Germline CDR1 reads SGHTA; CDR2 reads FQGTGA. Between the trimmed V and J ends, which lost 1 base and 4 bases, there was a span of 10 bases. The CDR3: CASSLNPTGTEAFF. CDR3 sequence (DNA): TGTGCCAGCAGCTTAAACCCCACCGGCACTGAAGCTTTCTTT.

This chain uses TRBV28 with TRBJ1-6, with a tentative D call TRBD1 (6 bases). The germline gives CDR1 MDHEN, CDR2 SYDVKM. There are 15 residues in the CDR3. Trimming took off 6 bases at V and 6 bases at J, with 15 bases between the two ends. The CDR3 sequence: CASSHQRGINSPLHF. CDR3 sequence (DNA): TGTGCCAGCAGCCACCAGAGGGGGATTAATTCACCCCTCCACTTT.

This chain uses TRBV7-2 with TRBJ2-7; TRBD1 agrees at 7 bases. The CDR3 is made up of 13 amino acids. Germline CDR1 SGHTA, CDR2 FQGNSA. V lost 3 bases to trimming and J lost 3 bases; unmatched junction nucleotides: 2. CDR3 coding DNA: TGTGCCAGCAGCTTGACAGGGTTCTACGAGCAGTACTTC. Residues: CASSLTGFYEQYF. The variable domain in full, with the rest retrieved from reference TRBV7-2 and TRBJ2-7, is GAGVSQSPSNKVTEKGKDVELRCDPISGHTALYWYRQSLGQGLEFLIYFQGNSAPDKSGLPSDRFSAERTGGSVSTLTIQRTQQEDSAVYLCASSLTGFYEQYFGPGTRLTVT.

CDR3 nucleotide sequence: TGCGCCAGCAGTGAGACCCGGGGGTATACTGAAGCTTTCTTT. It codes for CASSETRGYTEAFF. The genes are TRBV10-1 and TRBJ1-1; a weak D match, TRBD1 (5 bases). V was clipped by 2 bases and J by 5 bases, with 12 bases between them. The CDR3 consists of 14 residues. Germline V gene data show CDR1 as WNHNN and CDR2 as SYGVQD (reference sequence).

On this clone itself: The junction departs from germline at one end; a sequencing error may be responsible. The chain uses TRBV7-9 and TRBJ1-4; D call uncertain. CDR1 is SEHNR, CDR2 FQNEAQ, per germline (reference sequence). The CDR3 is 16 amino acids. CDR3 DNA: TGTTCCAGCAGCTTACTACAGAGTGGCTATAATGAAAAACTGTTTTTT. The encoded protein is CSSSLLQSGYNEKLFF.

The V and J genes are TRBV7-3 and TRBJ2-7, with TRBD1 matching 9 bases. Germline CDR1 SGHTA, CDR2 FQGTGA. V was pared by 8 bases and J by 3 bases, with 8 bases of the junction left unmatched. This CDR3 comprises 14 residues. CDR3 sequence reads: CASAIGGQGYEQYF. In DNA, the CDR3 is TGTGCCAGCGCTATTGGGGGACAGGGCTACGAGCAGTACTTC.

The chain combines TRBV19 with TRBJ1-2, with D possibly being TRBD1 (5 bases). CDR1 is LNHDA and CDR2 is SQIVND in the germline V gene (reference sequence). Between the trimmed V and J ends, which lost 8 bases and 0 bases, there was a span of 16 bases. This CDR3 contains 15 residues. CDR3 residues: CASQPSRASNYGYTF. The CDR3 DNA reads TGTGCCAGTCAACCTTCCAGGGCTTCTAACTATGGCTACACCTTC.

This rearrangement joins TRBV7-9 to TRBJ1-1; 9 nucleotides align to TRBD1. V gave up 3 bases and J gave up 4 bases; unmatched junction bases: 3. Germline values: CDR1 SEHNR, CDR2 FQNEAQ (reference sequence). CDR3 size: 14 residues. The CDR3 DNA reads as TGTGCCAGCAGCTTTACAGGGGGCGGCACTGAAGCTTTCTTT. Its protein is CASSFTGGGTEAFF.

For the CDR3, the DNA is TGTGCCAGCAGAGGTTCTCAGGGGGGATACGAGCAGTACTTC. It codes for CASRGSQGGYEQYF. The rearrangement links TRBV2 to TRBJ2-7, with a possible D match to TRBD1 (7 bases). Trimming cost V 6 bases and J 4 bases, with 16 bases left between them. This CDR3 contains 14 residues. Germline V CDR1 and CDR2: SNHLY, FYNNEI.

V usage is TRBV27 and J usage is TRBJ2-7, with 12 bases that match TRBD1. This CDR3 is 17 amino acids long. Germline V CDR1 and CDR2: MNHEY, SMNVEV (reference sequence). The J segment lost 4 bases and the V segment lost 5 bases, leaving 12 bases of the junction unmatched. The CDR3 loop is CASSRYPPGQGAYEQYF. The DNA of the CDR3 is TGTGCCAGCAGTCGATACCCGCCGGGACAGGGGGCATACGAGCAGTACTTC.

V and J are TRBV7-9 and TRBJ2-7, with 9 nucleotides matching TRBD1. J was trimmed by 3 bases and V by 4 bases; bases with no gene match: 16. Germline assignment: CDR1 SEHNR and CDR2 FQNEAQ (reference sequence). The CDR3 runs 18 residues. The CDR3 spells CASSSVSNPGQGGYEQYF. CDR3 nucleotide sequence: TGTGCCAGCAGCTCAGTTAGTAACCCGGGACAGGGAGGCTACGAGCAGTACTTC.

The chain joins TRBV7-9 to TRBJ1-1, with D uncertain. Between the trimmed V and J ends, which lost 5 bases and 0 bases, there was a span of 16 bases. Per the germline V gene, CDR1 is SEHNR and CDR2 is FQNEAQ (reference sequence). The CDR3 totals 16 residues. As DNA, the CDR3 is TGTGCCAGCAGCACTCCCACCGGGATAATGAACACTGAAGCTTTCTTT. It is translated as CASSTPTGIMNTEAFF.

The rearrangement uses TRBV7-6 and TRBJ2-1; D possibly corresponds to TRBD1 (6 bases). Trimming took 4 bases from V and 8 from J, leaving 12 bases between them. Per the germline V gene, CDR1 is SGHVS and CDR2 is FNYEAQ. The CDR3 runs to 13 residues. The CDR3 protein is CASSSRPGDEQFF. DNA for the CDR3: TGTGCCAGCAGCTCGCGTCCAGGGGATGAGCAGTTCTTC.

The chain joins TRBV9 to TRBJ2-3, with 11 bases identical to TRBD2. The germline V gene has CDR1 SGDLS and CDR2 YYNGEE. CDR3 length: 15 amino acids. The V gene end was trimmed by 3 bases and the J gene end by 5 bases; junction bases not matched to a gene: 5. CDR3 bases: TGTGCCAGCAGCGGACTAGCGGGGAGGGGAGATACGCAGTATTTT. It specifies CASSGLAGRGDTQYF.

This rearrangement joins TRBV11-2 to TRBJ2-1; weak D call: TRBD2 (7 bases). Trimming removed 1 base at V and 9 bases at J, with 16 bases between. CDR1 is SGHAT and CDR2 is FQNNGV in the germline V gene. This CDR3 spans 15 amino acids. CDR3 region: CASSLVAGEGTEQFF. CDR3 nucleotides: TGTGCCAGCAGCTTAGTGGCAGGGGAGGGGACTGAGCAGTTCTTC.